The rows below give T cell receptor beta chains drawn from one sample of a study of shared clonotypes between healthy human individuals. Profiling relied on immunoSEQ multiplex PCR, and the TCRdb table lists in-frame clones only, not all of them. The repertoire consists of approximately 720,000 clones, with roughly 70% occurring once and the leading ten covering around 2%. Sequenced: memory CD4+ T cells sorted from blood. All receptors derive from a woman aged 25 to 39 in good health. CDR3s include the opening cysteine and the closing phenylalanine or tryptophan. Each record gives: D gene, J gene, CDR3 length, V gene, clone size, CDR3 protein, CDR3 DNA. A D gene is named only where the DNA matches it firmly. Size values are once, few and many counts, or a class for expanded clones, and some rows have none.

TRBD2,TRBJ2-1,14,TRBV27,NA,CASRLAETYNEQFF,TGTGCCAGCAGACTAGCGGAAACCTACAATGAGCAGTTCTTC
NA,TRBJ1-2,12,TRBV5-1,many,CASRQDSLGYTF,TGCGCCAGCCGCCAGGACAGTCTCGGCTACACCTTC
TRBD2,TRBJ2-7,15,TRBV11-3,NA,CASSPGTSGVHEQYF,TGTGCCAGCAGCCCTGGGACTAGCGGGGTTCACGAGCAGTACTTC
NA,TRBJ1-3,12,TRBV28,NA,CASTGAGNTIYF,TGTGCCAGCACAGGGGCCGGAAACACCATATATTTT
TRBD1,TRBJ1-1,13,TRBV19,few,CASSGSQGQGAFF,TGTGCCAGTAGTGGGTCCCAAGGACAGGGTGCTTTCTTT
NA,TRBJ2-7,13,TRBV28,NA,CASRITGGDEQYF,TGTGCCAGCAGAATAACAGGGGGGGACGAGCAGTACTTC
TRBD2,TRBJ2-5,15,TRBV6-5,NA,CASSYSGRMQETQYF,TGTGCCAGCAGTTACAGCGGGAGGATGCAAGAGACCCAGTACTTC
TRBD1,TRBJ1-4,15,TRBV19,NA,CACEGASPTNEKLFF,TGTGCCTGTGAGGGGGCGAGTCCAACTAATGAAAAACTGTTTTTT
NA,TRBJ1-2,11,TRBV2,few,CATQPRYGYTF,TGTGCCACTCAGCCCCGATATGGCTACACCTTC
NA,TRBJ2-7,15,TRBV7-2,NA,CASSLGLGSSYEQYF,TGTGCCAGCAGCTTAGGGCTAGGGAGCTCCTACGAGCAGTACTTC
NA,TRBJ1-2,14,TRBV7-2,NA,CASSPTGTNYGYTF,TGTGCCAGCAGCCCCACCGGGACTAACTATGGCTACACCTTC
TRBD2,TRBJ2-1,16,TRBV6-1,NA,CASSVNLAGVRNEQFF,TGTGCCAGCAGTGTAAACCTAGCGGGGGTAAGGAATGAGCAGTTCTTC
NA,TRBJ2-7,14,TRBV11-2,NA,CASSLRWSGYEQYF,TGTGCCAGCAGCTTACGCTGGTCGGGCTACGAGCAGTACTTC
NA,TRBJ2-7,15,TRBV7-8,NA,CASSLGRIRSYEQYF,TGTGCCAGCAGCTTAGGACGGATTCGCTCCTACGAGCAGTACTTC
TRBD1,TRBJ2-7,13,TRBV10-3,NA,CATATGDGYEQYF,TGTGCCACTGCGACAGGGGATGGCTACGAGCAGTACTTC
TRBD1,TRBJ1-5,15,TRBV5-1,NA,CASSRIGQGDQPQHF,TGTGCCAGCAGCCGCATTGGACAGGGTGATCAGCCCCAGCATTTT
NA,TRBJ1-5,14,TRBV6-5,NA,CASSGGVLFQPQHF,TGTGCCAGCTCTGGGGGGGTTTTGTTCCAGCCCCAGCATTTT
NA,TRBJ2-7,15,TRBV27,NA,CASGQAGEPTYEQYF,TGTGCCAGCGGCCAAGCAGGGGAGCCCACCTACGAGCAGTACTTC
TRBD1,TRBJ2-7,15,TRBV6-5,NA,CASSRTGTGAYEQYF,TGTGCCAGCAGCCGGACCGGGACAGGGGCTTACGAGCAGTACTTC
NA,TRBJ2-1,14,TRBV28,NA,CASSLVVAYNEQFF,TGTGCCAGCAGTTTGGTTGTGGCTTACAATGAGCAGTTCTTC
NA,TRBJ1-3,17,TRBV5-1,NA,CASSWDQQGGSGNTIYF,TGCGCCAGCAGCTGGGATCAACAGGGAGGCTCTGGAAACACCATATATTTT
NA,TRBJ1-2,14,TRBV19,NA,CASALTGPRYGYTF,TGTGCCAGTGCACTGACAGGTCCTCGCTATGGCTACACCTTC
TRBD2,TRBJ2-7,14,TRBV10-2,many,CASSVRDGRHEQYF,TGCGCCAGCAGTGTACGTGACGGGAGGCACGAGCAGTACTTC
TRBD2,TRBJ2-5,13,TRBV6-1,NA,CAILAGGLETQYF,TGTGCCATATTAGCGGGAGGTCTCGAGACCCAGTACTTC
TRBD2,TRBJ2-5,15,TRBV6-5,NA,CASSATTGGRETQYF,TGTGCCAGCAGTGCGACTACCGGGGGGAGGGAGACCCAGTACTTC
TRBD2,TRBJ2-5,15,TRBV7-2,few,CASSYVTSAAGTQYF,TGTGCCAGCAGCTACGTGACTAGCGCCGCGGGGACCCAGTACTTC
NA,TRBJ2-1,14,TRBV7-4,NA,CASSLGGLFNEQFF,TGTGCCAGCAGCTTAGGAGGACTCTTTAATGAGCAGTTCTTC
TRBD2,TRBJ2-2,16,TRBV19,NA,CASSTLRVAGKGELFF,TGTGCCAGTAGTACCCTCCGGGTAGCGGGAAAAGGGGAGCTGTTTTTT
NA,TRBJ1-2,12,TRBV6-5,NA,CASTSPGYGYTF,TGTGCCAGCACCTCACCGGGGTATGGCTACACCTTC
TRBD1,TRBJ2-7,13,TRBV10-3,NA,CAIGGQDVLEQYF,TGTGCCATCGGGGGACAGGACGTCTTGGAGCAGTACTTC
NA,TRBJ1-3,14,TRBV10-1,NA,CASSANRAGNTIYF,TGCGCCAGCAGTGCAAACAGGGCTGGAAACACCATATATTTT
TRBD2,TRBJ2-1,16,TRBV28,once,CASSPQWGGGDNEQFF,TGTGCCAGCAGCCCCCAATGGGGCGGGGGTGACAATGAGCAGTTCTTC
NA,TRBJ1-5,14,TRBV10-3,NA,CAISERGSNQPQHF,TGTGCCATCAGTGAGCGGGGTAGCAATCAGCCCCAGCATTTT
NA,TRBJ2-1,15,TRBV13,many,CASSPPGSGLREQFF,TGTGCCAGCAGCCCCCCGGGGTCGGGGCTGAGGGAGCAGTTCTTC
TRBD1,TRBJ1-5,15,TRBV28,NA,CASRGQGLGQVAQHF,TGTGCCAGCAGGGGACAGGGGTTGGGGCAAGTGGCCCAGCATTTT
NA,TRBJ1-2,12,TRBV4-1,NA,CASSSFTHGYTF,TGCGCCAGCAGCTCCTTCACTCATGGCTACACCTTC
NA,TRBJ1-1,16,TRBV9,NA,CASSVGLGGGNTEAFF,TGTGCCAGCAGCGTAGGATTAGGGGGAGGAAACACTGAAGCTTTCTTT
NA,TRBJ2-5,10,TRBV18,NA,CASSQETQYF,TGTGCCAGCTCTCAAGAGACCCAGTACTTC
TRBD1,TRBJ1-1,13,TRBV6-5,NA,CASTMDRATEAFF,TGTGCCAGCACGATGGACAGGGCCACTGAAGCTTTCTTT
NA,TRBJ2-7,14,TRBV2,NA,CASSMASAKGEQYF,TGTGCCAGCAGTATGGCTAGCGCCAAGGGGGAGCAGTACTTC
TRBD2,TRBJ2-7,14,TRBV6-5,NA,CASSLSGSGYEQYF,TGTGCCAGCAGTCTATCAGGTAGCGGGTACGAGCAGTACTTC
NA,TRBJ1-4,14,TRBV6-5,NA,CASSYFGGSEKLFF,TGTGCCAGCAGTTATTTCGGGGGAAGTGAAAAACTGTTTTTT
TRBD1,TRBJ2-7,16,TRBV5-6,NA,CASSFLISGGGYEQYF,TGTGCCAGCAGCTTCCTTATCTCAGGGGGCGGCTACGAGCAGTACTTC
NA,TRBJ2-7,16,TRBV21-1,NA,CASSKGRTGVAYEQYF,TGTGCCAGCAGCAAAGGCCGAACAGGTGTCGCCTACGAGCAGTACTTC
NA,TRBJ2-1,13,TRBV6-5,NA,CASSYDAGNEQFF,TGTGCCAGCAGTTACGATGCTGGGAATGAGCAGTTCTTC